The subject of this entry is one T cell receptor (beta chain). Its matching antigen is unknown. V was pared by 5 bases and J by 5 bases, with 16 bases between. CDR1 is SGHRS, CDR2 YFSETQ, per germline. The CDR3 length is 14 residues. These data come from a study of Ad26.COV2.S vaccination and SARS-CoV-2 variants. Study in general: Participants got Ad26.COV2.S intramuscularly, once or twice 56 days apart.

Points from the study as a whole: Considerable breadth of spike-specific CD8+ and CD4+ T cell responses has reportedly been documented following vaccination. An underestimation of total T cell responses may have resulted from the TCR breadth and depth analyses.

TCRdb's copy holds only in-frame clones and misses some; the assay was immunoSEQ multiplex PCR. This table holds roughly 500,000 clones, roughly nine tenths found once. Indicated treatment: roughly 20 received Ad26.COV2.S at low or high dose, single or two shots; 5 received placebo; per-sample allocation not given. Vaccine and placebo recipients were sampled on day 63 after the first injection. The rearrangement uses TRBV5-1 and TRBJ1-1, with D uncertain. The sequence was obtained from a person aged 18-65 years who received the Ad26.COV2.S COVID-19 vaccine or a placebo. This specimen consisted of peripheral blood, obtained in a trial of Ad26.COV2.S vaccine versus placebo. This CDR3 reads CASRFVGVSTEAFF. The CDR3 region has the DNA TGCGCCAGCAGGTTCGTTGGGGTCTCAACTGAAGCTTTCTTT. The full variable domain, rest sourced from reference TRBV5-1 and TRBJ1-1, is KAGVTQTPRYLIKTRGQQVTLSCSPISGHRSVSWYQQTPGQGLQFLFEYFSETQRNKGNFPGRFSGRQFSNSRSEMNVSTLELGDSALYLCASRFVGVSTEAFFGQGTRLTVV.